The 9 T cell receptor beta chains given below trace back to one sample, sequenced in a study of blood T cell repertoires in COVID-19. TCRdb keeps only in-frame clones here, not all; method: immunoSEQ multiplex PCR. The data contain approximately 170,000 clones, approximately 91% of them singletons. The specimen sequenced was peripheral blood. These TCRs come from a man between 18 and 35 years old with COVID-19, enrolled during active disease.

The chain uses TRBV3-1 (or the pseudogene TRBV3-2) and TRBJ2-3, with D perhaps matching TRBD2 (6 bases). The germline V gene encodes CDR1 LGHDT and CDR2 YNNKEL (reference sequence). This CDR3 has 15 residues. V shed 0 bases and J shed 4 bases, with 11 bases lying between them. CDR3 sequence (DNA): TGTGCCAGCAGCCAAGAGTCGGAGGGCGCAGATACGCAGTATTTT. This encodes CASSQESEGADTQYF.

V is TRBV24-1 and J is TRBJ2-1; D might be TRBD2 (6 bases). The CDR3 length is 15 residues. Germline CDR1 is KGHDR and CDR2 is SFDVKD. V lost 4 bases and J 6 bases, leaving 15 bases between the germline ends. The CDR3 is CATSDPIGGFNEQFF. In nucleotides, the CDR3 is TGTGCCACCAGTGACCCAATCGGGGGATTCAATGAGCAGTTCTTC.

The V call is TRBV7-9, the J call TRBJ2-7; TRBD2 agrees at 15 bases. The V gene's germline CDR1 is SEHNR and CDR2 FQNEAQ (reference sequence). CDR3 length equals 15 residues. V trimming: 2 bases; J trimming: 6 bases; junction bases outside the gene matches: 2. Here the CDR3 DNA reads TGTGCCAGCAGCTTAATGGGACTAGCGGGAGGCGAGCAGTACTTC. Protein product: CASSLMGLAGGEQYF.

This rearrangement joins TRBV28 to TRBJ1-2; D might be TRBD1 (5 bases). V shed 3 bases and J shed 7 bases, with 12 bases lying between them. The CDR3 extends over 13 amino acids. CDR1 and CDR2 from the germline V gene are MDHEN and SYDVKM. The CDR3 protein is CASSFEAGPGYTF. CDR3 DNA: TGTGCCAGCAGTTTTGAGGCGGGACCTGGCTACACCTTC.

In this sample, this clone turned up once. In DNA, the CDR3 is TGTGCCAGTAGTATAGGGGGGACAGACAACTATGGCTACACCTTC. Translation gives CASSIGGTDNYGYTF. The chain has TRBV19 and TRBJ1-2, with 7 bases aligning to TRBD1. In germline, CDR1 is LNHDA, CDR2 SQIVND (reference sequence). The CDR3 runs to 15 residues. J was trimmed by 2 bases and V by 1 base; bases with no gene match: 4.

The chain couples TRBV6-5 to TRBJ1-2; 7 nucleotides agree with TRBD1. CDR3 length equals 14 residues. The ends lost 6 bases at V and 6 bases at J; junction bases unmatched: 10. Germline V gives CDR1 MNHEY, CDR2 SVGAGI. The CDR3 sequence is CASRRQGLGDGYTF. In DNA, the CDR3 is TGTGCCAGCAGGAGACAGGGCCTAGGGGATGGCTACACCTTC.

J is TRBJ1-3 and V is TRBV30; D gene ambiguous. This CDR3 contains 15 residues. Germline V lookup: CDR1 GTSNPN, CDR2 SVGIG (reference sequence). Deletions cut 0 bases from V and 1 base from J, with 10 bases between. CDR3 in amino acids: CAWSVQGGSGNTIYF. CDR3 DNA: TGTGCCTGGAGTGTACAAGGAGGTTCTGGAAACACCATATATTTT. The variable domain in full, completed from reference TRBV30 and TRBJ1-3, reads SQTIHQWPATLVQPVGSPLSLECTVEGTSNPNLYWYRQAAGRGLQLLFYSVGIGQISSEVPQNLSASRPQDRQFILSSKKLLLSDSGFYLCAWSVQGGSGNTIYFGEGSWLTVV.

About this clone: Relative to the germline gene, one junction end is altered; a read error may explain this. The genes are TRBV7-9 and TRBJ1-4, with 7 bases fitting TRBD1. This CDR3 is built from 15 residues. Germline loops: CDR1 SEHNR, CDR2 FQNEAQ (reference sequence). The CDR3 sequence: CASSPKGATNEKLLF. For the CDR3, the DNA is TGTGCCAGCAGCCCCAAGGGGGCGACTAATGAAAAACTGCTTTTT.

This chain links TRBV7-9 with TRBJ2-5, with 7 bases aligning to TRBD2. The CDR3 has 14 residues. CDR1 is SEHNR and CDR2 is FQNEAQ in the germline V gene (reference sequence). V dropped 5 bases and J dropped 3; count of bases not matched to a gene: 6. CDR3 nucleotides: TGTGCCAGCAGCCCTTGGGCGGGAGAAGAGACCCAGTACTTC. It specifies CASSPWAGEETQYF.